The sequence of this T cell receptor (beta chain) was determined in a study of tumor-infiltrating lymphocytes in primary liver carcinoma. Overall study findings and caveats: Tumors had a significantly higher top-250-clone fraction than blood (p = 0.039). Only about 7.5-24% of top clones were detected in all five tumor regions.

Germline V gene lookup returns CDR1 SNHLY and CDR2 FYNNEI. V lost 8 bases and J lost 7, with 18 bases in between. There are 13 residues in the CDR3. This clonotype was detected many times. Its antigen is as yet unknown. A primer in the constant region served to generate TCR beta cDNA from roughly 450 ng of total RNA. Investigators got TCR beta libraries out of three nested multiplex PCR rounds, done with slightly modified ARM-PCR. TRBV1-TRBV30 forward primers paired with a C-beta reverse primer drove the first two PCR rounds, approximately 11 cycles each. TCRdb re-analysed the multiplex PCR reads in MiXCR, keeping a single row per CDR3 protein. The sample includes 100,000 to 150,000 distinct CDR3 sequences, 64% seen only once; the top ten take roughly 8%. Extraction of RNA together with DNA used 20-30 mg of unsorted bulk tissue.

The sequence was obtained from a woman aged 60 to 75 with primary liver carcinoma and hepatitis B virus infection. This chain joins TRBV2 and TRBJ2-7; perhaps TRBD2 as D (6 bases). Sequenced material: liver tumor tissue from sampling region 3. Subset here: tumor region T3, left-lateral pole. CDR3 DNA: TGTGCCAGCCGTCGGAATCCGGCGGGGGAGCAGTACTTC. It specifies CASRRNPAGEQYF.